This T cell receptor beta chain was identified during a study of T cell responses to AZD1222 COVID-19 vaccine. Study conclusions and caveats: The study identified only a handful of AZD1222 recipients as seropositive at baseline. It was only after the peak T cell response that any repertoires were sampled. Within unmutated variant regions lay the reported targets of nearly half of spike-specific TCRs.

About this clone itself: Its specificity is unknown.

The CDR3 runs 14 residues. V was trimmed by 4 bases and J by 7 bases, leaving 14 bases between them. CDR1 is LGHDT and CDR2 is YNNKEL in the germline V gene (reference sequence). Assay used: immunoSEQ multiplex PCR; TCRdb lists only in-frame clones, some missing. The sample has fewer than 200,000 clones; roughly 92% are singletons. V is TRBV3-1 (or the pseudogene TRBV3-2) and J is TRBJ1-5, with D maybe TRBD1 (6 bases). This TCR came from an adult in good health. Sequencing used peripheral blood, obtained on day 0 of AZD1222 vaccination. CDR3 DNA sequence: TGTGCCAGCAGCCCTAACAGGGATTGGCAGCCCCAGCATTTT. Encoded protein: CASSPNRDWQPQHF.